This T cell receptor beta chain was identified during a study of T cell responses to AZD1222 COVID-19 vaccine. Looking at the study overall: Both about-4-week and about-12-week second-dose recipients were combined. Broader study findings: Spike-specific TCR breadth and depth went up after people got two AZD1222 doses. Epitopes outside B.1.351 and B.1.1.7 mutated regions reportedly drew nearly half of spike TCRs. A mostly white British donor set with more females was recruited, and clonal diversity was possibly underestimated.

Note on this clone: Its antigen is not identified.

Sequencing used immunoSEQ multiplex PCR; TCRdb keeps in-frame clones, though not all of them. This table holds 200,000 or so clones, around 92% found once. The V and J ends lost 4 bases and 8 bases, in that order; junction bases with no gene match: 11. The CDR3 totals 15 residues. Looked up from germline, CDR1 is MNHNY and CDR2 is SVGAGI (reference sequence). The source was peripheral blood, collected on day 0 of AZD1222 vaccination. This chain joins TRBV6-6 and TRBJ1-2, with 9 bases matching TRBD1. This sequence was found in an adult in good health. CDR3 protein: CASSSGQGNGGGYTF. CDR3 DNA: TGTGCCAGCAGTTCGGGACAGGGAAATGGTGGGGGCTACACCTTC.